This is a list of T cell receptor beta chains from one sample in a study of regulatory T cells in long-lasting Graves disease. Using its own MiXCR run on the multiplex PCR reads, TCRdb lists one record per CDR3 protein. Among 400,000 or so distinct CDR3 sequences listed, around 20% were seen once. The sequencing here drew on peripheral blood mononuclear cells (PBMCs), taken when the disease was refractory, from a patient treated with antithyroid drugs. The origin of the receptors is a female donor with Graves disease. Both conserved end residues are trimmed from each CDR3.

v_gene: TRBV30; CDR3aa: AWSFIKQDADEAF
v_gene: TRBV20-1; CDR3aa: SATQGSTGNTTY
v_gene: TRBV5-8; CDR3aa: ASSLGGPYDTEAF
v_gene: TRBV6-1; CDR3aa: ASARSALSTEQY
v_gene: TRBV14; CDR3aa: ASSQGSGYNSPLH
v_gene: TRBV6-1; CDR3aa: ASSTTGVSYEQY
v_gene: TRBV29-1; CDR3aa: SVGPGQLNTEAF
v_gene: TRBV15; CDR3aa: ATSREPPPEDYEQY
v_gene: TRBV12-3/TRBV12-4; CDR3aa: ASTSLLAGGPSGELF
v_gene: TRBV7-9; CDR3aa: ASSLERGLNTEAF
v_gene: TRBV4-2; CDR3aa: ASSEGGDKNIQY
v_gene: TRBV7-9; CDR3aa: ASSLVEQGANIQY
v_gene: TRBV2; CDR3aa: ASSTGDQPQH
v_gene: TRBV25-1; CDR3aa: ASSGATSFEQF
v_gene: TRBV16; CDR3aa: ASSQSGLAGESEQY
v_gene: TRBV6-2/TRBV6-3; CDR3aa: ANTQPGLHQPLAKNIQY
v_gene: TRBV5-6; CDR3aa: ARSVGRGYEQY
v_gene: TRBV20-1; CDR3aa: SAPRVAGAGETQY
v_gene: TRBV7-2; CDR3aa: ASSPDYLATYEQY
v_gene: TRBV10-3; CDR3aa: AISERDSPYEQY
v_gene: TRBV7-9; CDR3aa: ASSLDGRVVEQY
v_gene: TRBV29-1; CDR3aa: SATGSYRGGETQY
v_gene: TRBV7-9; CDR3aa: ASSRGTGGNEKLF
v_gene: TRBV29-1; CDR3aa: SAGQQTGELF
v_gene: TRBV28; CDR3aa: ASTGQFNQPQH
v_gene: TRBV10-3; CDR3aa: AISESGWTAGRNTIY
v_gene: TRBV25-1; CDR3aa: ASSEYGSGLRGDTQY
v_gene: TRBV14; CDR3aa: ASSQVSSDYEQY
v_gene: TRBV7-2; CDR3aa: ASSPWVASGRDTQY
v_gene: TRBV28; CDR3aa: ASSGSNPTEAF
v_gene: TRBV9; CDR3aa: ASSVGVVGQGGYT
v_gene: TRBV20-1; CDR3aa: SARGPGTVNYGYT
v_gene: TRBV6-1; CDR3aa: ASSYGQGVQNSYEQY
v_gene: TRBV11-2; CDR3aa: ASSLLAGPRAGSYNEQF
v_gene: TRBV4-1; CDR3aa: ASSQGNYGYT
v_gene: TRBV5-6; CDR3aa: ASSPRSLTETQY
v_gene: TRBV7-9; CDR3aa: ASSPRTETNSEQY
v_gene: TRBV7-2; CDR3aa: ASLVGGMNTEAF
v_gene: TRBV15; CDR3aa: ATSRGYITNYGYT
v_gene: TRBV3-1; CDR3aa: ASSQDRGLGEKLF
v_gene: TRBV6-1; CDR3aa: ASSEELWTNYGYT
v_gene: TRBV28; CDR3aa: ASSYRGRYGNQPQH
v_gene: TRBV10-3; CDR3aa: AISEELNYGYT
v_gene: TRBV14; CDR3aa: ASSPHLISGYT
v_gene: TRBV18; CDR3aa: ASSPHRSGQETQY
v_gene: TRBV28; CDR3aa: ASSLGQGLSSGNTIY
v_gene: TRBV16; CDR3aa: ASSQGGVQPQH
v_gene: TRBV19; CDR3aa: ASSGGQQETQY
v_gene: TRBV4-2; CDR3aa: ASSQEARAQETQY